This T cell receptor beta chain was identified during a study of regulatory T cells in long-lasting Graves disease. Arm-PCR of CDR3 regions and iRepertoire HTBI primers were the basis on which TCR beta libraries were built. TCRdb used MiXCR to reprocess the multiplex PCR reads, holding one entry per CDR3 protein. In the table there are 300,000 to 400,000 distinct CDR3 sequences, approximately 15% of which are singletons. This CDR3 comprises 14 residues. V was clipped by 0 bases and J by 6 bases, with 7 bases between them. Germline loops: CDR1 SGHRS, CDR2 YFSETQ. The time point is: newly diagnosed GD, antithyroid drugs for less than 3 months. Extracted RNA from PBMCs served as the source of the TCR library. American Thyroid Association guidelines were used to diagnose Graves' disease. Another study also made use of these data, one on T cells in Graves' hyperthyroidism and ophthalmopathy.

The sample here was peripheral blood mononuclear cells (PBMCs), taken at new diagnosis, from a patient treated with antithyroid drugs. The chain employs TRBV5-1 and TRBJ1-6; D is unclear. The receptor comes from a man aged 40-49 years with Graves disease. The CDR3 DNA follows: TGCGCCAGCAGCTTGGAGTATTCTAATTCACCCCTCCACTTT. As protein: CASSLEYSNSPLHF.